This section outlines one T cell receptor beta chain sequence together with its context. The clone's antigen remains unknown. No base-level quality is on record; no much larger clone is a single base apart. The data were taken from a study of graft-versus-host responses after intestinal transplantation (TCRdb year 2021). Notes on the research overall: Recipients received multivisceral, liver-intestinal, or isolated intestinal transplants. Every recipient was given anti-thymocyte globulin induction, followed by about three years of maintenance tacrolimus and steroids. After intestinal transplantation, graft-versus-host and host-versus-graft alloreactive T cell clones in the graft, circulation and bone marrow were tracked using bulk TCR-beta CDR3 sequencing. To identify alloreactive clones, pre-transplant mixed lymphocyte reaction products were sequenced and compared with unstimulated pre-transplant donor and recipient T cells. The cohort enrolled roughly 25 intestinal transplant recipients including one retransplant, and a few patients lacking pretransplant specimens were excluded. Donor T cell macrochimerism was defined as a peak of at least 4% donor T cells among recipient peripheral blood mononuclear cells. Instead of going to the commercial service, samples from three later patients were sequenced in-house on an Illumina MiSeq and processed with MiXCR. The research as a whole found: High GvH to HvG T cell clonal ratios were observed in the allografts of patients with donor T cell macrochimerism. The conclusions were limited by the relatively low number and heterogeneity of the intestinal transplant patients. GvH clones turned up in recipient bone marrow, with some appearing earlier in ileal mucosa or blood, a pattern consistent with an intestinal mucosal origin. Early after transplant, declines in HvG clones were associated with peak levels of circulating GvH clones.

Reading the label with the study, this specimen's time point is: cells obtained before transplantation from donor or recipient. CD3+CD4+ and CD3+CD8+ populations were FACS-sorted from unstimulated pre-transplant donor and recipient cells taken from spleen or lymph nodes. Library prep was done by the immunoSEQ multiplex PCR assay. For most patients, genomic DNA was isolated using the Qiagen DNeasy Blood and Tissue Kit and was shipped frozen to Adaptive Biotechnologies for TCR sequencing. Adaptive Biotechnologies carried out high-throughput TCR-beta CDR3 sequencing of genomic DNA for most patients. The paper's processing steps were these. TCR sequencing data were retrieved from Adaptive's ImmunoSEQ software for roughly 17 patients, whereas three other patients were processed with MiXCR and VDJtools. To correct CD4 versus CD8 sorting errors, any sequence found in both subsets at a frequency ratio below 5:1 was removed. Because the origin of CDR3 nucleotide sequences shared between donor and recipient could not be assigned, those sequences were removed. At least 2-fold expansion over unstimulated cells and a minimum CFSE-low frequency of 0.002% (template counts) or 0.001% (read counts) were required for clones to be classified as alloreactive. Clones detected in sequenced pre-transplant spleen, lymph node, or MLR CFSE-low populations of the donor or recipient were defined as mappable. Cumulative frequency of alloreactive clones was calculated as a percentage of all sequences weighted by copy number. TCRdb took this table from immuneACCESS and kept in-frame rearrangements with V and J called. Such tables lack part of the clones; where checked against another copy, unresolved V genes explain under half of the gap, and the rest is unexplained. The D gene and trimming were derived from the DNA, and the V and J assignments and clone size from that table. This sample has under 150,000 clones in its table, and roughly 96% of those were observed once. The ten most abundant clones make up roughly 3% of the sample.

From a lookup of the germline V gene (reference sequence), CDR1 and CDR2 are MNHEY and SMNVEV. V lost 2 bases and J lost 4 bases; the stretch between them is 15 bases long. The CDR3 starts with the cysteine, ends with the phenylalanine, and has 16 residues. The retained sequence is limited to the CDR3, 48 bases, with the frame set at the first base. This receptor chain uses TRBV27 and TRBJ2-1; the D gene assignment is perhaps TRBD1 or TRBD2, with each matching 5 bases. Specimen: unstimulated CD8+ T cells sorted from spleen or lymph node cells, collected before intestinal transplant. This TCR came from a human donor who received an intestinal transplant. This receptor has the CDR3 CASSLATGTGYNEQFF. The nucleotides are TGTGCCAGCAGTTTAGCCACCGGGACGGGGTACAATGAGCAGTTCTTC.